A single sample is the source of the 10 T cell receptor beta chains below, sequenced in a study of blood T cell repertoires in COVID-19. TCRdb's table, derived via immunoSEQ multiplex PCR, lists solely in-frame clones and lacks some. The sample has more than 40,000 clones; around 84% are singletons. Sequenced: peripheral blood. These receptors were taken from a man in his fifties or sixties with active COVID-19.

The CDR3 DNA reads TGTGCCAGCTCAACGACCCCCGGGACAGGCGTGAATGGCTACACCTTC. This encodes CASSTTPGTGVNGYTF. V gene TRBV18 combines with J gene TRBJ1-2; 8 bases line up with TRBD1. V lost 5 bases to trimming and J lost 6 bases; unmatched junction nucleotides: 14. CDR3 length: 16 amino acids. The V gene's germline CDR1 is KGHSH and CDR2 LQKENI.

This chain uses TRBV5-1 with TRBJ2-3; 8 bases agree with TRBD2. V shed 1 base, J shed 6 bases, and the junction held 7 bases outside the gene matches. CDR1 is SGHRS, CDR2 YFSETQ, per germline. The CDR3 spans 15 residues. CDR3 amino acids: CASSLSGLAHDTQYF. The CDR3 coding sequence is TGCGCCAGCAGCTTGTCTGGACTAGCCCACGATACGCAGTATTTT.

The chain combines TRBV5-4 with TRBJ2-1, with TRBD2 identical over 7 bases. This CDR3 comprises 16 residues. Germline CDR1 and CDR2: SGHNT and YYREEE (reference sequence). The ends lost 0 bases at V and 2 bases at J; junction bases unmatched: 5. Here the CDR3 reads CASSLDAGAAYNEQFF. For the CDR3, the DNA is TGTGCCAGCAGCTTGGATGCGGGAGCGGCCTACAATGAGCAGTTCTTC.

This clone was seen repeatedly, ten times or more. This chain links TRBV27 with TRBJ2-7, with D possibly being TRBD1 (6 bases). This CDR3 has 14 amino acids. Germline V CDR1 and CDR2: MNHEY, SMNVEV (reference sequence). Between the trimmed V and J ends, which lost 6 bases and 1 base, there was a span of 13 bases. The CDR3 loop reads CASRRQERSYEQYF. For the CDR3, the DNA is TGTGCCAGCAGGAGACAGGAGAGGTCCTACGAGCAGTACTTC.

This clone was seen just once. The V call is TRBV3-1 (or the pseudogene TRBV3-2), the J call TRBJ1-5; no definite D call. Trimming cost V 0 bases and J 2 bases, with 8 bases left between them. Germline V CDR1 and CDR2: LGHDT, YNNKEL (reference sequence). The CDR3 totals 15 residues. CDR3 bases: TGTGCCAGCAGCCAAGATTGGCTGGGCAATCAGCCCCAGCATTTT. It encodes CASSQDWLGNQPQHF.

V and J are TRBV6-1 and TRBJ2-7; D uncertain. Germline V CDR1 and CDR2: MNHNS, SASEGT. The CDR3 spans 13 residues. The germline V and J ends were trimmed by 2 bases and 5 bases, with 10 bases remaining between them. DNA for the CDR3: TGTGCCAGCAGTGAATTTTTTGTCGACGAGCAGTACTTC. Residues: CASSEFFVDEQYF.

The V call is TRBV28, the J call TRBJ1-4, with D possibly matching TRBD1 (6 bases). The CDR3 length is 15 residues. V dropped 6 bases and J dropped 3 bases, with 14 bases sitting between them. CDR1 and CDR2 (germline): MDHEN, SYDVKM. The CDR3 bases are TGTGCCAGCAGCGAAAGACCAGGGGCTAATGAAAAACTGTTTTTT. Its translation is CASSERPGANEKLFF.

The J gene is TRBJ2-7, the V gene TRBV29-1, with 8 positions matching TRBD1. Losses at the gene ends were 7 bases for V and 6 bases for J; bases not matched to a gene: 11. Germline V gene lookup returns CDR1 SQVTM and CDR2 ANQGSEA. The CDR3 totals 13 residues. The DNA of the CDR3 is TGCAGCGCCTCCAGGCAGGGGGCCTCCGAGCAGTACTTC. This translates into CSASRQGASEQYF.

This clone was seen a single time. This chain connects TRBV12-3 or TRBV12-4 to TRBJ2-7; D is unresolved. This CDR3 is built from 12 residues. The V and J ends lost 3 bases and 2 bases respectively, with 5 bases between them. CDR3 DNA sequence: TGTGCCAGCAGTTTTCGTCCCTACGAGCAGTACTTC. It specifies CASSFRPYEQYF.

This chain links TRBV28 with TRBJ1-2; D uncertain. The CDR3 is 14 amino acids. Germline CDR1 MDHEN, CDR2 SYDVKM. Trimming pared 4 bases from V and 6 bases from J, leaving 15 bases between. The CDR3 DNA sequence: TGTGCCAGCAGTTCCCGGAGCCCTTACCATGGCTACACCTTC. This sequence encodes CASSSRSPYHGYTF.